This T cell receptor beta chain comes out of a study of T cell repertoires in aging, cancer and after chemotherapy (dated by TCRdb to the late 2010s). As for the study more broadly: Six donor age groups were covered, ranging from 30 or younger up to 70 or older, and each group contained at least three individuals. In the solid tumor group, paired pre- and post-chemotherapy samples were obtained from brain tumor (glioblastoma) patients receiving temozolomide-based therapy. The study profiled peripheral blood TCR beta repertoires from healthy donors and cancer patients to examine immunoaging and T cell reconstitution after chemotherapy. In total, the full dataset held several million TCR reads. Alongside 95 healthy donors serving as a reference group, the cohort included roughly 220 cancer patients, of whom around 91 had hematological cancers and fewer than 130 had solid cancers. The research as a whole found: An increase in median generation probability over the chemotherapy interval was observed in both cancer cohorts, suggesting that the repertoire was reconstituted through rebound thymic output. The authors noted that the repertoire data do not allow conclusions about immunological memory after chemotherapy. Compared with age-matched healthy donors, untreated patients with hematological or solid cancers had significantly lower TCR diversity and higher clonality in blood. Declining TCR diversity with age in healthy donors was mainly explained by loss of richness; in cancer patients, loss of evenness also contributed.

Using a mixed TRB-A/B primer pool, multiplex touch-down PCR amplified rearranged TRB sequences covering the V, D and J segments. Illumina adapters and sample indices were added to the amplicons in two consecutive PCR reactions performed with Phusion HS II polymerase. The amplicons were purified from gel with the NucleoSpin Gel and PCR Clean-up kit and then assessed with Qubit and an Agilent 2100 Bioanalyzer. The libraries were sequenced on an Illumina MiSeq with 600-cycle, single-indexed, paired-end runs. The authors' pipeline ran thus. Processing of the TRB sequences was carried out with MiXCR versions 2.12 and 3.0.5. A clone was defined as each unique CDR3 nucleotide sequence, and only productive sequences supported by at least two reads were kept. Shannon diversity, evenness, clonality (one minus evenness), and alpha-parameterized diversity profiles from alpha 0 to 5 were included as repertoire metrics. The IGoR algorithm was used to compute generation probabilities of clones in paired pre- and post-chemotherapy samples. TCRdb redid the processing of the public reads, applying fastp at Q25 and MiXCR, and retained in-frame beta chains. Each record represents a unique CDR3 protein, reported with the most common genes and DNA among its rows. It is TCRdb's table, rather than the study itself, that gives the V and J calls and clone size. Present in this sample are over a thousand distinct CDR3 sequences, less than 35% of which were seen just once. Around a tenth of the sample goes to the ten largest clones.

Deletion took 2 bases off V and 3 bases off J, with a span of 4 bases between the germline ends. The CDR3 goes from the cysteine to the phenylalanine over 13 residues. Just CDR3 DNA is preserved here, 39 bases in frame from base 1. CDR1 and CDR2, per the germline V gene, are SGHVS and FNYEAQ. This clonotype is termed large (0.1 to 1%). Its antigen specificity is not known. No much larger clone exists at a distance of one base, and base qualities are not known. Genomic DNA extracted from peripheral blood, rather than sorted cells or RNA, was used as the source for amplification of TCR beta rearrangements.

Recombination connected TRBV7-6 to TRBJ2-2, with no D gene named confidently. Sequencing was done on a sample of blood. The receptor was derived from a human donor with a solid tumor. The DNA sequence follows: TGTGCCAGCAGCTTAAGGGACACCGGGGAGCTGTTTTTT. Its translation reads: CASSLRDTGELFF.